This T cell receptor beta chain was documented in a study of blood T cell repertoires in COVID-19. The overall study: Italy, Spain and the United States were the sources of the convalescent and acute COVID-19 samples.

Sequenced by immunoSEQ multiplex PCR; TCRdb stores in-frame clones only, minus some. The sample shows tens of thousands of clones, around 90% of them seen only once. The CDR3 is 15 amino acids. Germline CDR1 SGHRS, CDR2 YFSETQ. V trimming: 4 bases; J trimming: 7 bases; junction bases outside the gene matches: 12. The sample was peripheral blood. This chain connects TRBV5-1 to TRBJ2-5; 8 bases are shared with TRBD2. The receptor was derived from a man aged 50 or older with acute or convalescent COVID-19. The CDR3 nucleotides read TGCGCCAGCAGCCCACCCCGAGGACTAGCAGTGACCCAGTACTTC. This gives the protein CASSPPRGLAVTQYF. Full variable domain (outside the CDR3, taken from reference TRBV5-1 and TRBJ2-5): KAGVTQTPRYLIKTRGQQVTLSCSPISGHRSVSWYQQTPGQGLQFLFEYFSETQRNKGNFPGRFSGRQFSNSRSEMNVSTLELGDSALYLCASSPPRGLAVTQYFGPGTRLLVL.